These T cell receptor beta chains were read from a single sample in a study of cytomegalovirus exposure and HLA in healthy donors. This table comes from immunoSEQ multiplex PCR, and its TCRdb copy is limited to in-frame clones, with some not included. The top ten hold less than 1.5% of the sample, which has under 200,000 clones, around two thirds seen once. The sequencing sample was made of PBMCs. The receptors derive from a man aged 45-60 years in good health and CMV-seronegative. Both conserved end residues are part of each CDR3. The D gene is left open where the match is weak. Not every row has a clone size; where given, it reads once, few, many or a size class.

TRBD1	TRBV28	-	TRBJ2-2	CASSYLTGTGASANTGELFF	TGTGCCAGCAGTTATCTCACCGGGACAGGGGCCTCAGCGAACACCGGGGAGCTGTTTTTT
-	TRBV5-1	few	TRBJ1-2	CASSDTGPYGYTF	TGCGCCAGCAGCGATACAGGGCCCTATGGCTACACCTTC
TRBD1	TRBV5-6	-	TRBJ1-4	CASGPTGGGNEKLFF	TGTGCCAGCGGACCTACAGGGGGAGGAAATGAAAAACTGTTTTTT
TRBD1	TRBV5-5	-	TRBJ2-5	CASRLGQHDQETQYF	TGTGCCAGCAGGTTGGGACAGCACGACCAAGAGACCCAGTACTTC
-	TRBV1	-	TRBJ2-2	CTSSQDGAWRGGLKTGELFF	TGCACCAGCAGCCAAGATGGAGCGTGGCGGGGGGGCCTAAAGACCGGGGAGCTGTTTTTT
-	TRBV6-1	-	TRBJ2-1	CASRPGAAAYNEQFF	TGTGCCAGCAGGCCTGGGGCTGCGGCCTACAATGAGCAGTTCTTC
-	TRBV5-6	-	TRBJ1-1	CASSLEAGLNTEAFF	TGTGCCAGCAGCTTGGAGGCGGGGCTGAACACTGAAGCTTTCTTT
TRBD1	TRBV12-5	-	TRBJ1-6	CASALRGQGESPLHF	TGTGCTAGTGCCCTGAGGGGACAGGGCGAGTCACCCCTCCACTTT
TRBD1	TRBV18	-	TRBJ1-2	CASSPGTDPGYTF	TGTGCCAGCTCACCCGGGACAGACCCTGGCTACACCTTC
TRBD2	TRBV5-1	-	TRBJ2-7	CASSTWGLAGGAYEQYF	TGCGCCAGCAGCACCTGGGGACTAGCGGGGGGCGCCTACGAGCAGTACTTC
-	TRBV5-1	-	TRBJ1-5	CASSLAGDSNQPQHF	TGCGCCAGCAGCTTGGCAGGGGACAGCAATCAGCCCCAGCATTTT
-	TRBV6-6	-	TRBJ1-1	CASSYSRGKNTEAFF	TGTGCCAGCAGTTACTCGAGGGGGAAGAACACTGAAGCTTTCTTT
TRBD2	TRBV10-1	-	TRBJ2-3	CAIWTSGGAADTQYF	TGCGCCATCTGGACTAGCGGGGGGGCGGCAGATACGCAGTATTTT
-	TRBV5-6	few	TRBJ2-7	CASSYWTVYEQYF	TGTGCCAGCAGCTATTGGACAGTCTACGAGCAGTACTTC
TRBD2	TRBV28	few	TRBJ2-1	CASSRSGLANLYNEQFF	TGTGCCAGCAGTCGCTCCGGACTAGCCAACCTGTACAATGAGCAGTTCTTC
-	TRBV10-3	few	TRBJ1-3	CAISESGGSGNTIYF	TGTGCCATCAGTGAGTCTGGCGGTTCGGGAAACACCATATATTTT